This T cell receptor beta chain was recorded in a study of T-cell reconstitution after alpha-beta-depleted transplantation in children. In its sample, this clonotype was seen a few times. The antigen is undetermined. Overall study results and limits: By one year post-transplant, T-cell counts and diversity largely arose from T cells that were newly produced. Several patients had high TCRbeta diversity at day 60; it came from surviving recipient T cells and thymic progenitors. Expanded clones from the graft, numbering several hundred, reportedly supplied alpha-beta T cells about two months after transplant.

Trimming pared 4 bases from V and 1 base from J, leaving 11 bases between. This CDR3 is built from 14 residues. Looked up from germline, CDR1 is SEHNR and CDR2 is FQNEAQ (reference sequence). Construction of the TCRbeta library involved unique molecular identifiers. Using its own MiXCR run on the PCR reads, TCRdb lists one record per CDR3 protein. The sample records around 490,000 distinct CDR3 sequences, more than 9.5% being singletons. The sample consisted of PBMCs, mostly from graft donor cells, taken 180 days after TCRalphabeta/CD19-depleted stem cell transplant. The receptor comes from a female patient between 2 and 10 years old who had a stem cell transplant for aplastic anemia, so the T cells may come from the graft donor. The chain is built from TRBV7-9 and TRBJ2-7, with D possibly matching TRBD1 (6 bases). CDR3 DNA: TGTGCCAGCAGCTCGCAGGGACAATCCTACGAGCAGTACGTC. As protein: CASSSQGQSYEQYV.